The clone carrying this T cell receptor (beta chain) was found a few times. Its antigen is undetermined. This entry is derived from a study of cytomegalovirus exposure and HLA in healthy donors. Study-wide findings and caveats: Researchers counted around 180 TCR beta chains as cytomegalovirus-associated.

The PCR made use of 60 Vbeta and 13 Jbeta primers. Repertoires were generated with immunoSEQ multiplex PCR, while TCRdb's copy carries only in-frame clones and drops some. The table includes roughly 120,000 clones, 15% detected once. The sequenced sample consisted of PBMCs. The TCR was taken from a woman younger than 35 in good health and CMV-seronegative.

In DNA form, the CDR3 reads TGTGCCAGCAGCTCTATGGGACTAGCGGAAGATACGCAGTATTTT. This codes for CASSSMGLAEDTQYF. V is TRBV7-9 and J is TRBJ2-3, with 11 nucleotides matching TRBD2. Per germline, CDR1 SEHNR and CDR2 FQNEAQ (reference sequence). With V trimmed by 4 bases and J by 5 bases, 5 bases remained unmatched. There are 15 residues in the CDR3.